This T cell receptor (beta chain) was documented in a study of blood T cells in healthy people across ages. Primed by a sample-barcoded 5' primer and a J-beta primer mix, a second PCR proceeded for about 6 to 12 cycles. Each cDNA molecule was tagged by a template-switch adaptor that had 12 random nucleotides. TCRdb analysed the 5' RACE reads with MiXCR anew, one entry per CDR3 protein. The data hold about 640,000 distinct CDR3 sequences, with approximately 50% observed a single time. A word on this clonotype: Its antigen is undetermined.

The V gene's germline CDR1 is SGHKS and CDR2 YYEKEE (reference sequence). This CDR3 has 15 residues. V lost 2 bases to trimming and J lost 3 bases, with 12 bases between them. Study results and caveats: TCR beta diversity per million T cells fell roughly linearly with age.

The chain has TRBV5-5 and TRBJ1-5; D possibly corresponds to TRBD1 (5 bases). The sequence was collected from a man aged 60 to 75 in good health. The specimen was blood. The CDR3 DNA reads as TGTGCCAGCAGCTTTTCTACAGGACACAATCAGCCCCAGCATTTT. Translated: CASSFSTGHNQPQHF. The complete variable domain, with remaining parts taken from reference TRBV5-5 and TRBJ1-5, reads DAGVTQSPTHLIKTRGQQVTLRCSPISGHKSVSWYQQVLGQGPQFIFQYYEKEERGRGNFPDRFSARQFPNYSSELNVNALLLGDSALYLCASSFSTGHNQPQHFGDGTRLSIL.